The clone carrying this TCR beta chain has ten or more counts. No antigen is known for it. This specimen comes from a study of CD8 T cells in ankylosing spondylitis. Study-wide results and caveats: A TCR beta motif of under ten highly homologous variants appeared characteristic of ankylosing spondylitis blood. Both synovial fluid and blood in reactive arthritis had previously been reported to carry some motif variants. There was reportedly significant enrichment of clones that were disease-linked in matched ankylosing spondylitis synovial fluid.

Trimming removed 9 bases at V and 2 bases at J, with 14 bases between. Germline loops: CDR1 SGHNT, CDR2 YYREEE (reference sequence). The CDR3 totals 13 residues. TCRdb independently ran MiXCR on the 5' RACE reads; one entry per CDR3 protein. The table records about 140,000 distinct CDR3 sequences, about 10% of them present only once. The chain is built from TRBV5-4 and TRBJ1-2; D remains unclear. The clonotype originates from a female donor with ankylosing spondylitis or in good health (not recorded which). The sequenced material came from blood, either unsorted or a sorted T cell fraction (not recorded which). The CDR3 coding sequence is TGTGCCACCCGTGGTCAGGAAAACTATGGCTACACCTTC. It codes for CATRGQENYGYTF.